The sequence of this T cell receptor (beta chain) was determined in a study of circulating CD8 cells and anti-PD-1 response in melanoma. Each library started from about 15 ng of total RNA using the QIAseq Immune Repertoire TCR panel. One entry per CDR3 protein results from TCRdb running MiXCR on the reads. The repertoire holds roughly 1,100 distinct CDR3 sequences, about 9.9% seen once, with 53% in the top ten. This clonotype was observed a few times. Sorting of live CD3+CD8+TCRalphabeta+ cells by PD-1 and/or TIGIT gave four subsets. From germline, CDR1 is LNHDA and CDR2 SQIVND (reference sequence). V lost 3 bases and J 7 bases, leaving 13 bases between the germline ends. The CDR3 length is 13 residues.

The chain employs TRBV19 and TRBJ2-7; D perhaps matches TRBD2 (6 bases). The sequencing used CD8+ T cells from PBMCs, collected at baseline or after one month of anti-PD-1 therapy (not recorded which). The clonotype was recovered from a human donor with melanoma. CDR3: CASSMIRGGEQYF. CDR3 in DNA: TGTGCCAGTAGTATGATAAGGGGAGGAGAGCAGTACTTC.